This T cell receptor beta chain was profiled in a study of cytomegalovirus exposure and HLA in healthy donors. The PCR ran on 60 Vbeta and 13 Jbeta primers. Profiled with immunoSEQ multiplex PCR; TCRdb holds only in-frame clones, not every one. Here the sample spans roughly 98,000 clones, 70% being singletons. CDR1 and CDR2 (germline): SSHAT, FNYEAQ (reference sequence). The CDR3 spans 20 residues. Details on this clone: One junction end does not reproduce the germline sequence, and a read error may be involved.

The rearrangement joins TRBV7-7 to TRBJ2-5, with 7 bases fitting TRBD1. The clonotype comes from a man in his fifties in good health and CMV-seronegative. Sample: PBMCs. The CDR3 protein is CASSLASAGKLGTAEETQYF. The CDR3 DNA sequence: TGTGCTAGCAGCTTAGCCAGCGCTGGTAAACTCGGGACAGCCGAAGAGACCCAGTACTTC.